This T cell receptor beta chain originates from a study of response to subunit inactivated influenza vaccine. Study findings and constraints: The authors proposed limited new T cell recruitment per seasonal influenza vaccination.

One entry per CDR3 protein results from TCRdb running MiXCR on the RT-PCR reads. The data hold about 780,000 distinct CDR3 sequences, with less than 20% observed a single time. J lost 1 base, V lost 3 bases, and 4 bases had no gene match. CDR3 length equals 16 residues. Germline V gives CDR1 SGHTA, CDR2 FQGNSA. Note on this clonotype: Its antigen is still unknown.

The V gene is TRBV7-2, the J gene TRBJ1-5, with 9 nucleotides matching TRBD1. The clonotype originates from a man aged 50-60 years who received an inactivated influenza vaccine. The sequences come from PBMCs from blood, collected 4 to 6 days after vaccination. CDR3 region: CASSFSGTGSNQPQHF. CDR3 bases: TGTGCCAGCAGCTTCTCCGGGACAGGGAGCAATCAGCCCCAGCATTTT.